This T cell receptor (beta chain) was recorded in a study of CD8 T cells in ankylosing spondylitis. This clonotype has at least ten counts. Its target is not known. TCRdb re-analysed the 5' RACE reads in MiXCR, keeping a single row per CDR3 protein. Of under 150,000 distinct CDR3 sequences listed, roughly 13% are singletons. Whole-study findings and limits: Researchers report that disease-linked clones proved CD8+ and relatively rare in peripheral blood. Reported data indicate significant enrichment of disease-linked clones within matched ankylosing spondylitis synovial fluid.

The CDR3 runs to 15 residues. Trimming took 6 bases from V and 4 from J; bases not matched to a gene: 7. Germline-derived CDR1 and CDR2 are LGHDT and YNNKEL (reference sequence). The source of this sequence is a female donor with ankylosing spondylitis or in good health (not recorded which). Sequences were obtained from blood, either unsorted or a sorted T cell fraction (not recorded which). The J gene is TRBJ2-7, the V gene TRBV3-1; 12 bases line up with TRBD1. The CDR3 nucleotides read TGTGCCAGCAGTCTCGGGGACAGGGGGCGATACGAGCAGTACTTC. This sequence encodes CASSLGDRGRYEQYF.